Presented here are 19 T cell receptor beta chains from one specimen sequenced in a study of T cells in Graves' hyperthyroidism and ophthalmopathy. Amplified TCR beta CDR3 regions derived from RNA transcripts. Using the HTBI primer set, a first-round RT-PCR was run on the TCR CDR3. TCRdb called the multiplex PCR reads again in MiXCR, with one record for every CDR3 protein. The repertoire consists of 750,000 to 900,000 distinct CDR3 sequences, with roughly 40% occurring once and the leading ten covering roughly 8.3%. Sequenced sample: blood. The receptor set was obtained from a man between 18 and 35 years old with Graves' hyperthyroidism.

This clonotype showed up many times. This rearrangement joins TRBV9 to TRBJ2-6; D call uncertain. V was cut by 4 bases and J by 0 bases, with 11 bases left in between. The CDR3 sequence is 16 residues long. Germline-derived CDR1 and CDR2 are SGDLS and YYNGEE. Written as DNA, the CDR3 is TGTGCCAGCAGCACCCGACGGAACTCTGGGGCCAACGTCCTGACTTTC. It specifies CASSTRRNSGANVLTF.

As concerns this clonotype: This clone may be a read error of a much larger clone one base away. V and J are TRBV9 and TRBJ2-5; D perhaps matches TRBD2 (5 bases). Germline CDR1 reads SGDLS; CDR2 reads YYNGEE. This CDR3 is built from 13 residues. CDR3 nucleotide sequence: TGTGCCGGCAGCGTAAATAGGGAGGAGACCCAGTACTTC. This encodes CAGSVNREETQYF.

This clonotype has a count of ten or more. This chain connects TRBV10-3 to TRBJ1-6; D unclear. The germline V gene has CDR1 ENHRY and CDR2 SYGVKD. V lost 7 bases, J lost 7 bases, and 8 bases lay in between. The length of the CDR3 is 12 residues. Here the CDR3 DNA reads TGTGCCATCACCCCCTCAAATTCACCCCTCCACTTT. It codes for CAITPSNSPLHF.

This clonotype has a count of ten or more. This chain uses TRBV2 with TRBJ2-7; D not certain. This CDR3 comprises 13 residues. Trimming removed 2 bases from V and 0 bases from J, with 5 bases in between. Looked up from germline, CDR1 is SNHLY and CDR2 is FYNNEI. The CDR3 reads CASSELYSYEQYF. The CDR3 DNA sequence: TGTGCCAGCAGTGAACTCTACTCCTACGAGCAGTACTTC.

The chain is built from TRBV7-8 and TRBJ2-7, with D perhaps matching TRBD1 (5 bases). V lost 5 bases to trimming and J lost 12 bases, with 26 bases between them. This CDR3 has 15 amino acids. The germline V gene encodes CDR1 SGHVS and CDR2 FQNEAQ. CDR3 nucleotide sequence: TGTGCCAGCAGCCAAGATGCGTCCAGGGCACCCCGGTGGTACTTC. Its protein product is CASSQDASRAPRWYF.

The chain employs TRBV5-1 and TRBJ1-3, with D possibly matching TRBD1 (6 bases). Germline CDR1 SGHRS, CDR2 YFSETQ. V was cut by 4 bases and J by 4 bases, with 15 bases left in between. The CDR3 runs to 15 residues. The CDR3 sequence is CASSPRTAQGNTIYF. The CDR3 DNA reads as TGCGCCAGCAGCCCCCGGACAGCCCAAGGAAACACCATATATTTT.

In its sample, this clonotype was seen a few times. The chain couples TRBV25-1 to TRBJ2-5, with 8 bases that match TRBD1. The trim removed 1 base at V and 5 bases at J, leaving 9 bases unmatched. The CDR3 is 16 residues long. The germline gives CDR1 MGHDK, CDR2 SYGVNS. As DNA, the CDR3 is TGTGCCAGCAGTGAATGGGAAGGACAGGGTCGCGAGACCCAGTACTTC. This sequence encodes CASSEWEGQGRETQYF.

The rearrangement uses TRBV29-1 and TRBJ1-1, with no clear D. CDR3 length: 11 residues. V shed 8 bases and J shed 6 bases, with 13 bases lying between them. The germline CDR1 and CDR2 sequences are SQVTM and ANQGSEA. CDR3 sequence reads: CSSLRAPEAFF. The CDR3 region has the DNA TGCAGCAGTTTAAGGGCCCCTGAAGCTTTCTTT. The full variable domain, with the rest looked up from reference TRBV29-1 and TRBJ1-1, is SAVISQKPSRDICQRGTSLTIQCQVDSQVTMMFWYRQQPGQSLTLIATANQGSEATYESGFVIDKFPISRPNLTFSTLTVSNMSPEDSSIYLCSSLRAPEAFFGQGTRLTVV.

The sample holds many counts of this clonotype. J is TRBJ1-2 and V is TRBV9, with a weak D call TRBD1 (5 bases). V lost 3 bases and J lost 8, with 14 bases in between. Germline loops: CDR1 SGDLS, CDR2 YYNGEE. CDR3 length equals 13 residues. This CDR3 reads CASSGEQGDGYTF. CDR3 nucleotides: TGTGCCAGCAGCGGAGAGCAGGGCGACGGCTACACCTTC.

This clonotype was recorded many times. The V call is TRBV7-8, the J call TRBJ2-5; TRBD1 matches at 7 bases. This CDR3 is 13 amino acids long. The ends lost 2 bases at V and 5 bases at J; junction bases unmatched: 2. CDR1 and CDR2 from the germline V gene are SGHVS and FQNEAQ. In nucleotides, the CDR3 is TGTGCCAGCAGCTTAAGGGACAGTGAGACCCAGTACTTC. The encoded protein is CASSLRDSETQYF.

This clonotype was picked up one time. A much larger clone lies a single base off, so this may be a read error. This CDR3 fails to terminate in the conserved phenylalanine or tryptophan, so it likely reflects a read error. V usage is TRBV10-3 and J usage is TRBJ1-1; no clear D. CDR3 length equals 14 residues. From germline, CDR1 is ENHRY and CDR2 SYGVKD. Trimming shortened V by 3 bases and J by 6 bases, and 14 bases separated the two germline ends. The DNA for the CDR3 is TGTGCCATCAGTGAAGGGATTGGGTCCTCTGAAGCTTTCCTT. It codes for CAISEGIGSSEAFL.

This clonotype has more than one count but fewer than ten. The chain is built from TRBV5-1 and TRBJ2-7; 10 bases line up with TRBD1. Germline values: CDR1 SGHRS, CDR2 YFSETQ. V gave up 4 bases and J gave up 6 bases; unmatched junction bases: 1. This CDR3 is 12 amino acids long. This CDR3 reads CASSGTGAEQYF. CDR3 in DNA: TGCGCCAGCAGCGGGACAGGGGCCGAGCAGTACTTC.

Turning to this clonotype: Mismatch with germline at one junction end may stem from a read error. The chain recombines TRBV9 with TRBJ2-5; D gene ambiguous. The CDR3 loop spans 15 amino acids. Germline V lookup: CDR1 SGDLS, CDR2 YYNGEE. CDR3 in DNA: TGTGCCAGCAGCGTAAGGGCGGTTCCTTTAGAGACCCAGTGCTTC. Protein product: CASSVRAVPLETQCF.

This clonotype appeared a few times. The rearrangement joins TRBV7-2 to TRBJ2-5; 7 nucleotides agree with TRBD2. V lost 2 bases, J lost 2 bases, and 5 bases stayed unmatched. The CDR3 sequence is 15 residues long. The germline gives CDR1 SGHTA, CDR2 FQGNSA. The CDR3 nucleotides are TGTGCCAGCAGCTTATCACTAGCGCTTCAAGAGACCCAGTACTTC. This gives the protein CASSLSLALQETQYF.

This clonotype was detected only a few times. The chain has TRBV6-5 and TRBJ1-1; 9 nucleotides align to TRBD1. CDR3 size: 16 residues. The germline CDR1 and CDR2 sequences are MNHEY and SVGAGI. The V and J ends lost 3 bases and 3 bases, in that order; junction bases with no gene match: 8. The CDR3 DNA is TGTGCCAGCAGTTATTCAAAGACAGGGGGGCACACTGAAGCTTTCTTT. Translated: CASSYSKTGGHTEAFF.

Only a few counts were recorded for this clonotype. The CDR3 coding sequence is TGTGCCAGCAGTCCTTTTAAGTTGGACAGGAACTATGGCTACACCTTC. It translates to CASSPFKLDRNYGYTF. This chain links TRBV6-1 with TRBJ1-2, with 7 bases that match TRBD1. V gave up 5 bases and J gave up 2 bases; unmatched junction bases: 11. Looked up from germline, CDR1 is MNHNS and CDR2 is SASEGT. CDR3 length equals 16 residues.

This sequence joins TRBV20-1 and TRBJ2-7, with D perhaps TRBD1 (6 bases). The V gene lost 4 bases and the J gene lost 6 bases, with 19 bases spanning the gap. The CDR3 runs 14 residues. Germline values: CDR1 DFQATT, CDR2 SNEGSKA (reference sequence). The CDR3 is CSANDYRDWSEQYF. CDR3 nucleotide sequence: TGCAGTGCTAACGATTACAGGGATTGGAGCGAGCAGTACTTC.

This clonotype was seen at least ten times. This rearrangement joins TRBV7-8 to TRBJ1-6; D possibly corresponds to TRBD1 (6 bases). From germline, CDR1 is SGHVS and CDR2 FQNEAQ. V lost 5 bases to trimming and J lost 8 bases, with 16 bases between them. The CDR3 extends over 15 amino acids. This CDR3 is CASSAQAGAYSPLHF. The CDR3 region has the DNA TGTGCCAGCAGCGCCCAGGCAGGGGCTTATTCACCCCTCCACTTT.

This clonotype was detected only once. CDR3 region: CASSQPGTSDTIYF. CDR3 in DNA: TGTGCCAGCAGCCAACCCGGGACTAGTGACACCATATATTTT. The V and J genes are TRBV7-2 and TRBJ1-3, with D tentatively TRBD1 (5 bases). Trimming pared 5 bases from V and 8 bases from J, leaving 16 bases between. CDR1 SGHTA and CDR2 FQGNSA come from the germline V gene. The CDR3 has 14 amino acids.